Here is one TCR beta chain with its context. The data were obtained in a study of neoadjuvant anti-PD-1 for oral cavity cancer. Whole-study context: Most patients had three to four biweekly doses of 3 mg/kg nivolumab before resection. Around day 43, patients without progression received a fourth nivolumab dose before surgery.

V gave up 0 bases and J gave up 6 bases, with 8 bases separating them. The CDR3 extends over 13 amino acids. Germline values: CDR1 GTSNPN, CDR2 SVGIG (reference sequence). Stated time point: after neoadjuvant nivolumab, at surgical resection. PBMC libraries mostly used around 460 ng of input genomic DNA, with six replicates per sample. Sequenced by immunoSEQ multiplex PCR; TCRdb stores in-frame clones only, minus some. Counted here are 9,500 to 15,000 clones, about 71% occurring once; the ten biggest clones make up roughly 2.5%. The chain couples TRBV30 to TRBJ1-4, with D unclear. This TCR was sampled from a person aged 40-85 years with oral cavity squamous cell carcinoma. This specimen was PBMCs, taken after nivolumab (anti-PD-1) treatment. CDR3 protein: CAWSVQQHEKLFF. For the CDR3, the DNA is TGTGCCTGGAGTGTACAACAGCATGAAAAACTGTTTTTT.